These T cell receptor beta chains were read from a single sample in a study of shared clonotypes between healthy human individuals. Here immunoSEQ multiplex PCR was the method, and the copy in TCRdb shows in-frame clones only, minus some. The table has 2.5 million or so clones, approximately 90% seen once; the top ten hold over 0.12%. Sequencing was done on a sample of naive CD4+ T cells sorted from blood. All receptors come from a man aged 18 to 30 in good health. Each CDR3 is given with its conserved first and last residue. The order of the fields is clone size, J gene, D gene, V gene, CDR3 DNA, CDR3 protein. A D gene is named only where the DNA matches it firmly. Part of the rows lack a size; the others show once, few, many or a class for expanded clones.

once TRBJ2-1 NA TRBV4-3 TGCGCCAGCAGCCAAGATTCGGGTAGCGTGGGTGAGCAGTTCTTC CASSQDSGSVGEQFF
NA TRBJ2-5 NA TRBV29-1 TGCAGCGTTGAACCTCTCGGAGAGACCCAGTACTTC CSVEPLGETQYF
NA TRBJ1-4 NA TRBV9 TGTGCCAGCAGCGTAGAGGGGACAACTAATGAAAAACTGTTTTTT CASSVEGTTNEKLFF
NA TRBJ2-5 TRBD2 TRBV5-1 TGCGCCAGCAGCTGGGGGACTAGCGGGAAAGAGACCCAGTACTTC CASSWGTSGKETQYF
NA TRBJ2-7 NA TRBV5-1 TGCGCCAGCAGCTTGGCTGGTCAGGGGAGCGAGCAGTACTTC CASSLAGQGSEQYF
NA TRBJ1-2 NA TRBV28 TGTGCCAGCAGTTTATCAGGCAACTATGGCTACACCTTC CASSLSGNYGYTF
NA TRBJ1-4 TRBD1 TRBV6-5 TGTGCCAGCAGTGAGACAGGGACTAATGAAAAACTGTTTTTT CASSETGTNEKLFF
NA TRBJ1-6 NA TRBV10-2 TGCGCCAGCAGTGAGTCCCGACGACAGGAGATGGGATTT CASSESRRQEMGF
few TRBJ1-5 NA TRBV5-1 TGCGCCAGCAGCCGGGACCCGAACGGGCCCCAGCATTTT CASSRDPNGPQHF
NA TRBJ1-1 NA TRBV30 TGTGCCCACACAGCGGGCGGAACTGAAGCTTTCTTT CAHTAGGTEAFF
NA TRBJ2-1 NA TRBV7-2 TGTGCCAGCAGCTCGTATGACTTGGCGGGCGTATACAATGAGCAGTTCTTC CASSSYDLAGVYNEQFF
NA TRBJ2-5 NA TRBV19 TGTGCCAGTAGTATAGGACGGGCGTACCAAGAGACCCAGTACTTC CASSIGRAYQETQYF
once TRBJ2-1 TRBD2 TRBV5-1 TGCGCCAGCAGCTTGGGAGGACTAGCGGGGGATGAGCAGTTCTTC CASSLGGLAGDEQFF
NA TRBJ1-1 TRBD1 TRBV6-6 TGTGCCAGCAGTTACTCCCAGGGGGCTGGCACTGAAGCTTTCTTT CASSYSQGAGTEAFF
NA TRBJ2-1 TRBD1 TRBV5-6 TGTGCCAGCAGCGGGCTCCGGGACAGGGGGCACGGTGAGCAGTTCTTC CASSGLRDRGHGEQFF
NA TRBJ2-1 NA TRBV5-1 TGCGCCAGCACCACACAGGGAAATGAGCAGTTCTTC CASTTQGNEQFF
NA TRBJ2-2 NA TRBV11-2 TGTGCCAGCAGCGTAGGATGGGCCGGGGAGCTGTTTTTT CASSVGWAGELFF
NA TRBJ2-2 NA TRBV5-1 TGCGCCAGCACCGCTTTTGTTAGAACGAACACCGGGGAGCTGTTTTTT CASTAFVRTNTGELFF
NA TRBJ2-3 NA TRBV5-5 TGTGCCAGCAGCTCAGGACGGGAACGGCCAGATACGCAGTATTTT CASSSGRERPDTQYF
NA TRBJ2-7 NA TRBV5-5 TGTGCCAGCAGCCTGCTTTCTGGGACGGGGTACGAGCAGTACTTC CASSLLSGTGYEQYF
NA TRBJ1-5 TRBD1 TRBV10-3 TGTGCCACGGGGACAGGTGATGGCCAGCCCCAGCATTTT CATGTGDGQPQHF
NA TRBJ1-2 NA TRBV7-2 TGTGCCAGCAGCTTAGCGCCCGAGTCCAACTATGGCTACACCTTC CASSLAPESNYGYTF
NA TRBJ1-5 NA TRBV7-9 TGTGCCAGCAGCCCAAGCGGGGGCCTTGATAGCAATCAGCCCCAGCATTTT CASSPSGGLDSNQPQHF
NA TRBJ2-3 NA TRBV6-5 TGTGCCAGCAGTTACAGGCAGGGGCAAGGTACGCAGTATTTT CASSYRQGQGTQYF
NA TRBJ2-5 NA TRBV7-2 TGTGCCAGCAGCTTAGCTCCAGGGTTGAAGACCCAGTACTTC CASSLAPGLKTQYF
NA TRBJ1-4 NA TRBV6-6 TGTGCCAGCCTTTCTGGGGGGGGCCCTGAAAAACTGTTTTTT CASLSGGGPEKLFF
NA TRBJ1-2 NA TRBV30 TGTGCCTGGAATCTCTGGGGGGACTATGGCTACACCTTC CAWNLWGDYGYTF
NA TRBJ1-2 NA TRBV27 TGTGCCAGCAGTAAAGGGTTGTATGGCTACACCTTC CASSKGLYGYTF
NA TRBJ1-1 NA TRBV18 TGTGCCAGCTCACCACCGGGAAACACTGAAGCTTTCTTT CASSPPGNTEAFF
NA TRBJ2-2 TRBD2 TRBV11-2 TGCGCCAGCAGCGCCGCGGGGGTAACAACCGGGGAGCTGTTTTTT CASSAAGVTTGELFF
NA TRBJ2-2 NA TRBV11-2 TGTGCCAGCAGCCGTGGGGGAGGCACCGGGGAGCTGTTTTTT CASSRGGGTGELFF
few TRBJ1-1 NA TRBV30 TGTGCCTGGAGTGTACAGGTTTCGAACACTGAAGCTTTCTTT CAWSVQVSNTEAFF
NA TRBJ1-2 TRBD1 TRBV30 TGTGCCTGGAACCCGGACAGGGGCAACTATGGCTACACCTTC CAWNPDRGNYGYTF
NA TRBJ1-5 NA TRBV28 TGTGCCAGCACCTCGCCCCAGGGGCAGCCCCAGCATTTT CASTSPQGQPQHF
NA TRBJ1-1 NA TRBV5-4 TGTGCCAGCAGCTTCGCGCAGAACACTGAAGCTTTCTTT CASSFAQNTEAFF
NA TRBJ1-2 TRBD1 TRBV13 TGTGCCAGCAGCTCCCGAGACAGGGGAGTCTATGGCTACACCTTC CASSSRDRGVYGYTF
NA TRBJ1-4 NA TRBV18 TGTGCCAGCTCACCATTCGCCGGAACCCTTAATGAAAAACTGTTTTTT CASSPFAGTLNEKLFF
once TRBJ1-1 TRBD1 TRBV28 TGTGCCAGCAGTCCCCCGGGACAGATGAACACTGAAGCTTTCTTT CASSPPGQMNTEAFF
NA TRBJ1-1 NA TRBV7-9 TGTGCCAGCAGCTCCGGACTTCCGAACACTGAAGCTTTCTTT CASSSGLPNTEAFF
NA TRBJ1-2 NA TRBV7-9 TGTGCCAGCAGCTTATGGGGCAGCCCCGGCTACACCTTC CASSLWGSPGYTF
NA TRBJ1-2 TRBD1 TRBV14 TGTGCCAGCAGCCCACGGACAGGTGAAGGCTACACCTTC CASSPRTGEGYTF
NA TRBJ1-2 TRBD1 TRBV5-4 TGTGCCAGCAGCTTGAACCCAGGGGGCTACTATGGCTACACCTTC CASSLNPGGYYGYTF
NA TRBJ2-7 NA TRBV6-5 TGTGCCAGCGGGAGCACCCCCTACGAGCAGTACTTC CASGSTPYEQYF
NA TRBJ2-7 NA TRBV18 TGTGCCAGCTCACAGCGACAGGACGGGGAGCAGTACTTC CASSQRQDGEQYF
NA TRBJ2-7 NA TRBV28 NA CASSSSLTGLSYEQYF
NA TRBJ2-7 NA TRBV21-1 TGTGCCAGCAGCATTGGGACTAGCGGGAAGAGCTCCTACGAGCAGTACTTC CASSIGTSGKSSYEQYF
few TRBJ2-3 NA TRBV11-2 TGTGCCAGCAGCCCGACAGATACGCAGTATTTT CASSPTDTQYF
NA TRBJ2-7 NA TRBV11-2 TGTGCCAGCAGCAAGGGAGCGGCAGGGTCCTACGAGCAGTACTTC CASSKGAAGSYEQYF
NA TRBJ2-5 NA TRBV7-2 TGTGCCAGCAGCTTAGTAGGAGAGACCCAGTACTTC CASSLVGETQYF
NA TRBJ2-7 TRBD2 TRBV25-1 TGTGCCAGCAGTGACGTAGCGGGAGGGAGATACGAGCAGTACTTC CASSDVAGGRYEQYF
few TRBJ1-2 TRBD1 TRBV28 TGTGCCAGCAGTTCCGGACAGGGCTATGGCTACACCTTC CASSSGQGYGYTF
NA TRBJ2-1 TRBD2 TRBV7-9 TGTGCCAGCAGCTCCCCTAGCGGCAAGGGATCGAGGAATGAGCAGTTCTTC CASSSPSGKGSRNEQFF
NA TRBJ1-5 TRBD1 TRBV19 TGTGCCAGTACCGATACAGGGGGCTTCTTGAGCAATCAGCCCCAGCATTTT CASTDTGGFLSNQPQHF